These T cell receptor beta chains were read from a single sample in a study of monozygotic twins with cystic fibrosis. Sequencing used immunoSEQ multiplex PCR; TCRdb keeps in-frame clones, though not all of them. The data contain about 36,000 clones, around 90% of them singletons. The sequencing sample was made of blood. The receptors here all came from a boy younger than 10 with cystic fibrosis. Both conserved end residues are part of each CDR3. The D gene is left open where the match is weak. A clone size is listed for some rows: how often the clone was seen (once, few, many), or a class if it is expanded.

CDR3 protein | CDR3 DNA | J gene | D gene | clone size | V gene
CASSIVRLAGDTGELFF | TGTGCCAGTAGTATAGTCCGACTAGCGGGGGACACCGGGGAGCTGTTTTTT | TRBJ2-2 | TRBD2 | . | TRBV19
CASSYRVAHEQYF | TGTGCCAGCAGCTATAGGGTAGCCCACGAGCAGTACTTC | TRBJ2-7 | . | . | TRBV13
CSARTLNEQFF | TGCAGTGCTAGAACCCTGAATGAGCAGTTCTTC | TRBJ2-1 | . | once | TRBV20-1
CASSSGEWGTEAFF | TGTGCCAGCAGCTCTGGGGAGTGGGGCACTGAAGCTTTCTTT | TRBJ1-1 | . | . | TRBV7-9
CASSQDQAGTADTQYF | TGCGCCAGCAGCCAAGATCAGGCAGGGACGGCAGATACGCAGTATTTT | TRBJ2-3 | . | . | TRBV4-3
CASSFVGQNYQPQHF | TGTGCCAGCAGCTTTGTGGGACAGAATTATCAGCCCCAGCATTTT | TRBJ1-5 | TRBD1 | . | TRBV5-8
CASSLHSSYEQYF | TGCGCCAGCAGCTTGCATAGCTCCTACGAGCAGTACTTC | TRBJ2-7 | . | . | TRBV5-1
CASSQGQGEAGELFF | TGCGCCAGCAGCCAGGGACAGGGTGAGGCCGGGGAGCTGTTTTTT | TRBJ2-2 | TRBD1 | . | TRBV4-1
CASSYSNTRSETQYF | TGTGCCAGCAGTTACTCGAACACTAGGTCGGAGACCCAGTACTTC | TRBJ2-5 | . | . | TRBV6-5
CASSQPKQGRIAYEQYF | TGCGCCAGCAGCCAACCCAAACAGGGAAGGATTGCCTACGAGCAGTACTTC | TRBJ2-7 | . | . | TRBV4-1
CASSMGAYQPQHF | TGTGCCAGTAGTATGGGAGCCTATCAGCCCCAGCATTTT | TRBJ1-5 | . | . | TRBV19
CASSARGGDEQFF | TGCGCCAGCAGTGCAAGGGGGGGGGATGAGCAGTTCTTC | TRBJ2-1 | . | . | TRBV4-3
CASSYKRDYGYTF | TGTGCCAGCAGTTACAAAAGGGACTATGGCTACACCTTC | TRBJ1-2 | . | . | TRBV6-6
CASSPTTGYTEAFF | TGTGCCAGCAGCCCGACAACAGGGTACACTGAAGCTTTCTTT | TRBJ1-1 | . | . | TRBV7-9
CASSLARWGRDYGYTF | TGTGCCAGCAGCTTAGCTCGTTGGGGGCGCGACTATGGCTACACCTTC | TRBJ1-2 | . | . | TRBV7-8
CASSQDPTSNSYEQYF | TGCGCCAGCAGCCAAGACCCGACTAGTAATTCCTACGAGCAGTACTTC | TRBJ2-7 | . | . | TRBV4-3
CASSLVDLKAGANVLTF | TGTGCCAGCAGCTTAGTTGACCTCAAGGCTGGGGCCAACGTCCTGACTTTC | TRBJ2-6 | . | . | TRBV11-2
CASSPLGTGTEKLFF | TGTGCCAGCAGTCCTCTAGGGACAGGGACTGAAAAACTGTTTTTT | TRBJ1-4 | TRBD1 | . | TRBV6-5
CASSLETGGSYEQYF | TGCGCCAGCAGCTTGGAGACAGGGGGCTCCTACGAGCAGTACTTC | TRBJ2-7 | TRBD1 | few | TRBV5-1
CASSVGAGMAYEQYF | TGTGCCAGCAGCGTAGGGGCAGGAATGGCCTACGAGCAGTACTTC | TRBJ2-7 | . | . | TRBV9
CASSFTSGGVTDTQYF | TGTGCCAGCAGCTTTACTAGCGGGGGGGTCACAGATACGCAGTATTTT | TRBJ2-3 | TRBD2 | . | TRBV7-6
CASSRNRDTEAFF | TGCGCCAGCAGCCGAAACAGGGACACTGAAGCTTTCTTT | TRBJ1-1 | . | . | TRBV4-3
CASSPASNTGELFF | TGCGCCAGCAGCCCGGCCTCGAACACCGGGGAGCTGTTTTTT | TRBJ2-2 | . | . | TRBV5-1
CASSEGLGTEAFF | TGTGCCAGCAGCGAGGGGTTGGGCACTGAAGCTTTCTTT | TRBJ1-1 | . | . | TRBV6-5
CATSRGDRPTYEQYF | TGTGCCACCAGCAGAGGAGACAGGCCGACCTACGAGCAGTACTTC | TRBJ2-7 | . | . | TRBV15
CASSPSYGYTF | TGTGCCAGCAGCCCAAGCTATGGCTACACCTTC | TRBJ1-2 | . | . | TRBV7-9
CASSGTDDQPQHF | TGTGCCAGCAGCGGGACAGACGATCAGCCCCAGCATTTT | TRBJ1-5 | TRBD1 | . | TRBV2
CASSFGQETQYF | TGTGCCAGCAGCTTTGGGCAAGAGACCCAGTACTTC | TRBJ2-5 | . | . | TRBV7-9
CASSLAADRVTSSGYTF | TGTGCCAGCAGCTTAGCCGCGGATCGAGTGACAAGCAGCGGCTACACCTTC | TRBJ1-2 | . | . | TRBV7-2
CASSRRQGSGETQYF | TGTGCCAGCAGCCGGCGACAGGGTTCGGGGGAGACCCAGTACTTC | TRBJ2-5 | TRBD1 | . | TRBV14
CASGPDRPEAFF | TGTGCTAGTGGACCCGACAGGCCCGAAGCTTTCTTT | TRBJ1-1 | . | few | TRBV12-5
CASSPDGISYNSPLHF | TGTGCCAGCAGCCCCGATGGAATCTCCTATAATTCACCCCTCCACTTT | TRBJ1-6 | . | . | TRBV9
CASRTTDTQYF | TGTGCCAGCAGAACCACAGATACGCAGTATTTT | TRBJ2-3 | . | . | TRBV27
CASSPRDSEYYEQYF | TGTGCCAGCAGCCCCCGGGACAGCGAATACTACGAGCAGTACTTC | TRBJ2-7 | TRBD1 | . | TRBV4-2
CASSQAGGTGREKLFF | TGTGCCAGCAGCCAAGCTGGCGGGACAGGGAGGGAAAAACTGTTTTTT | TRBJ1-4 | TRBD1 | . | TRBV4-2